Below are 6 T cell receptor beta chains sequenced from a single sample in a study of long-term antiretroviral therapy in people with HIV. The authors ran the immunoSEQ assay, v3.0, at survey level. The data were produced by immunoSEQ multiplex PCR, yet TCRdb's version contains in-frame clones alone and is incomplete. This table holds about 17,000 clones, over 70% found once. The sequenced sample was unsorted PBMCs, obtained 0.3 years before starting antiretroviral therapy. These receptors originate from a man aged 45-60 years with HIV.

V is TRBV7-9 and J is TRBJ2-5, with D possibly matching TRBD1 (5 bases). V gave up 7 bases and J gave up 7 bases, with 16 bases separating them. The length of the CDR3 is 13 residues. CDR1 and CDR2 (germline): SEHNR, FQNEAQ (reference sequence). CDR3 residues: CASTPSRGRTQYF. DNA of the CDR3: TGTGCCAGCACCCCATCTAGGGGTCGGACCCAGTACTTC.

The V gene is TRBV12-5, the J gene TRBJ2-1, with TRBD2 matching over 7 bases. Trimming removed 1 base from V and 7 bases from J; junction bases left unmatched: 4. The CDR3 runs 14 residues. Germline loops: CDR1 LGHNT, CDR2 FRNRAP. The CDR3 DNA follows: TGTGCTAGTGGTTTGGGGACTAGTTCTAATGAGCAGTTCTTC. This encodes CASGLGTSSNEQFF.

Regarding this clone: At one of its ends the junction is not consistent with the germline gene, which may arise from a read error. The J gene is TRBJ2-3, the V gene TRBV7-9, with 8 positions matching TRBD1. This CDR3 is 14 amino acids long. CDR1 and CDR2 from the germline V gene are SEHNR and FQNEAQ (reference sequence). The CDR3 protein is CASSLEWIRGRRDF. As DNA, the CDR3 is TGTGCCAGCAGCTTAGAATGGATCAGGGGGCGCAGGGATTTT.

This clone appeared a single time. The chain employs TRBV6-5 and TRBJ1-2; maybe TRBD1 (5 bases). The V gene lost 7 bases and the J gene lost 7 bases, with 16 bases spanning the gap. This CDR3 is 13 amino acids long. Germline loops: CDR1 MNHEY, CDR2 SVGAGI. CDR3 nucleotide sequence: TGTGCCAGCACCGCCGACAGTTCCCTTGGCTACACCTTC. It codes for CASTADSSLGYTF.

The V and J genes are TRBV7-2 and TRBJ2-7, with 9 bases aligning to TRBD2. This CDR3 has 14 amino acids. The germline CDR1 and CDR2 sequences are SGHTA and FQGNSA. V lost 3 bases and J lost 2; bases outside the gene matches: 2. The DNA of the CDR3 is TGTGCCAGCAGCTTTGCGGGGGGGACCTACGAGCAGTACTTC. Protein: CASSFAGGTYEQYF.

V usage is TRBV28 and J usage is TRBJ2-5; TRBD2 agrees at 11 bases. The trim removed 6 bases at V and 5 bases at J, leaving 17 bases unmatched. This CDR3 spans 18 amino acids. The germline CDR1 and CDR2 sequences are MDHEN and SYDVKM. The CDR3 region is CASSLKGASGGRMETQYF. CDR3 nucleotide sequence: TGTGCCAGCAGCCTAAAGGGTGCTAGCGGGGGGCGTATGGAGACCCAGTACTTC.